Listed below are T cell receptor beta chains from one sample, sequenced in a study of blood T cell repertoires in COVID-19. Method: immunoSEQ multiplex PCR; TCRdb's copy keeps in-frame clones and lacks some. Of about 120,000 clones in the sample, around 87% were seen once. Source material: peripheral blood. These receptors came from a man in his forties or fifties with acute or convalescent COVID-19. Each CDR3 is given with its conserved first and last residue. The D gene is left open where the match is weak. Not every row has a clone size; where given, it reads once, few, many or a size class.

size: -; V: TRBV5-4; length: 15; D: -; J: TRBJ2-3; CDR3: CASSLTTLSTDTQYF; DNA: TGTGCCAGCAGCTTAACAACCCTTAGCACAGATACGCAGTATTTT
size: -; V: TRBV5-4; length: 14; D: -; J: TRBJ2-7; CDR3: CASSGSVGDYEQYF; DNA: TGTGCCAGCAGCGGATCGGTGGGAGATTACGAGCAGTACTTC
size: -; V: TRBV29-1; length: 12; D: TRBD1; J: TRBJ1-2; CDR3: CSVSGTDYGYTF; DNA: TGCAGCGTCTCCGGGACAGATTATGGCTACACCTTC
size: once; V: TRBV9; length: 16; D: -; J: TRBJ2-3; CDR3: CASSPGTVETTDTQYF; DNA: TGTGCCAGCAGCCCCGGGACTGTCGAAACGACAGATACGCAGTATTTT
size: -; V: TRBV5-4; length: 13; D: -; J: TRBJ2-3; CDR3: CASSLTVTDTQYF; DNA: TGTGCCAGCAGCCTGACTGTCACAGATACGCAGTATTTT
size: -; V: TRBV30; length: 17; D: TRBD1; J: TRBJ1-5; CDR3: CAWSSGGQGLGNQPQHF; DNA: TGTGCCTGGAGTAGCGGGGGACAGGGATTGGGCAATCAGCCCCAGCATTTT
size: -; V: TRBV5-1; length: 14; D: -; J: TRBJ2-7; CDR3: CASSMGDWSYEQYF; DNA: TGCGCCAGCAGCATGGGGGACTGGTCCTACGAGCAGTACTTC
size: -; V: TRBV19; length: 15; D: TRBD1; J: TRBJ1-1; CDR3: CASSLRGQGSTEAFF; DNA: TGTGCCAGTAGCTTGCGGGGACAGGGGAGCACTGAAGCTTTCTTT
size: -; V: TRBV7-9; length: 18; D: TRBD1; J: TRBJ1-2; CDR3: CASSYPGTGAIANYGYTF; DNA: TGTGCCAGCAGCTACCCCGGGACAGGGGCCATAGCTAACTATGGCTACACCTTC
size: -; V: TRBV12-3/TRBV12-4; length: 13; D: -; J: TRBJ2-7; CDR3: CASSLGQSYEQYF; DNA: TGTGCCAGCAGTTTAGGGCAGTCCTACGAGCAGTACTTC
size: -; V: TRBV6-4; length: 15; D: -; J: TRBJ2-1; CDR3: CASSVSLGRVHEQFF; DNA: TGTGCCAGCAGTGTGAGTCTTGGGCGGGTCCATGAGCAGTTCTTC
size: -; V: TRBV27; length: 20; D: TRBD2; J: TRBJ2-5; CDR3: CASRIRAGVAGLIPQETQYF; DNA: TGTGCCAGCAGAATAAGAGCGGGAGTGGCTGGGTTAATCCCCCAAGAGACCCAGTACTTC
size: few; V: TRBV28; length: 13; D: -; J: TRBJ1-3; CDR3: CASSLGAGNTIYF; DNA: TGTGCCAGCAGTTTGGGGGCAGGAAACACCATATATTTT
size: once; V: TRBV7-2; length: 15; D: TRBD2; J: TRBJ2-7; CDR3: CASSPKRTSSYEQYF; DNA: TGTGCCAGCAGCCCCAAACGGACTAGTTCCTACGAGCAGTACTTC
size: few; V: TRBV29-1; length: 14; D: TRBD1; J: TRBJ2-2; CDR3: CSVSSDRATGELFF; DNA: TGCAGCGTATCCTCGGACAGGGCCACCGGGGAGCTGTTTTTT
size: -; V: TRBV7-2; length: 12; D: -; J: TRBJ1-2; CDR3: CASSVQNYGYTF; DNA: TGTGCCAGCAGCGTACAGAACTATGGCTACACCTTC
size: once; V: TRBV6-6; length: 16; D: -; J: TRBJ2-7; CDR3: CASSRRGGVGSYEQYF; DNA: TGTGCCAGCAGTCGACGAGGGGGAGTTGGGTCCTACGAGCAGTACTTC
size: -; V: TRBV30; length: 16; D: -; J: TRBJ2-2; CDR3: CAWIRSAGAGTGELFF; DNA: TGTGCCTGGATCCGAAGTGCGGGGGCGGGCACCGGGGAGCTGTTTTTT
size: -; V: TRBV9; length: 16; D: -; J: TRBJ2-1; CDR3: CASSVNRDFASDEQFF; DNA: TGTGCCAGCAGCGTAAACCGGGACTTTGCTTCGGATGAGCAGTTCTTC
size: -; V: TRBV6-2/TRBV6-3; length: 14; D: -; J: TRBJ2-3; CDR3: CASSFSGSLNTQYF; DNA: TGTGCCAGCAGTTTTAGTGGGAGTCTAAATACGCAGTATTTT
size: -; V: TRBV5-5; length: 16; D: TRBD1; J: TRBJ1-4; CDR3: CASSLMEGTGLEKLFF; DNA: TGTGCCAGCAGCTTGATGGAAGGGACAGGGCTCGAAAAACTGTTTTTT
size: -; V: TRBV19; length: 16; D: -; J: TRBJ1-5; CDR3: CASSMGASSGNQPQHF; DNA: TGTGCCAGTAGTATGGGGGCTAGTTCGGGCAATCAGCCCCAGCATTTT
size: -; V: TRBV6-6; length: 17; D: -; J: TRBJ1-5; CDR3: CASSPRGLIASNQPQHF; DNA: TGTGCCAGCAGTCCCCGAGGCCTGATAGCTTCCAATCAGCCCCAGCATTTT
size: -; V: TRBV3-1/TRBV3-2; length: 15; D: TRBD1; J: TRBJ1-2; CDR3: CASSRDSGPNYGYTF; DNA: TGTGCCAGCAGCCGGGACAGCGGACCTAACTATGGCTACACCTTC
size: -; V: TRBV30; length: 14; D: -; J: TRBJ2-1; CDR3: CAWSLGLTYNEQFF; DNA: TGTGCCTGGAGTTTAGGACTAACCTACAATGAGCAGTTCTTC
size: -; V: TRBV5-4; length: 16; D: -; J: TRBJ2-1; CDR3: CASSPLAASSYNEQFF; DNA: TGTGCCAGCAGCCCCTTAGCGGCTAGCTCCTACAATGAGCAGTTCTTC
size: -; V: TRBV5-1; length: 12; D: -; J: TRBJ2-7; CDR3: CASSFPEGVLYF; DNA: TGCGCCAGCAGCTTTCCAGAAGGGGTATTGTACTTC
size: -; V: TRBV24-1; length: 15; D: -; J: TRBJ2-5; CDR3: CATSDSTGSGETQYF; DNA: TGTGCCACCAGTGATTCCACAGGGTCGGGGGAGACCCAGTACTTC
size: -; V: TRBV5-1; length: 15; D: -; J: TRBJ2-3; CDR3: CASSFETAVPDTQYF; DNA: TGCGCCAGCAGCTTTGAAACCGCGGTCCCAGATACGCAGTATTTT
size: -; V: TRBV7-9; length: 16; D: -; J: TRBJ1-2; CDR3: CASSFVFQEVGYGYTF; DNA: TGTGCCAGCAGCTTTGTCTTTCAAGAGGTGGGCTATGGCTACACCTTC
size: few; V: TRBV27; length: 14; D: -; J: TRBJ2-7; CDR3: CASSLSRPSYEQYF; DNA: TGTGCCAGCAGTTTATCGCGTCCCTCCTACGAGCAGTACTTC
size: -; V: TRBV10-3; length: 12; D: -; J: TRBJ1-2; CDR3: CAIPGGGDGYTF; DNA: TGTGCCATCCCGGGTGGGGGCGATGGCTACACCTTC
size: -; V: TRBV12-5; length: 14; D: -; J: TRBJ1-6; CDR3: CASGLKGDNSPLHF; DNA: TGTGCTAGTGGTTTGAAGGGAGATAATTCACCCCTCCACTTT
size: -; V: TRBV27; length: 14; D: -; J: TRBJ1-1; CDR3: CASRVLGDYTEAFF; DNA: TGTGCCAGCAGGGTACTGGGGGACTACACTGAAGCTTTCTTT
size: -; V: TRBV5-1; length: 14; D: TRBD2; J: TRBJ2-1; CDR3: CASSPGIGGNEQFF; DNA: TGCGCCAGCAGCCCGGGTATCGGGGGGAATGAGCAGTTCTTC
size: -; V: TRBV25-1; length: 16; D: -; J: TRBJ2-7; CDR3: CASSELGVLSSYEQYF; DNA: TGTGCCAGCAGTGAGCTAGGGGTTCTAAGCTCCTACGAGCAGTACTTC
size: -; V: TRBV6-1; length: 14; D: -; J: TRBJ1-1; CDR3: CASSESPENTEAFF; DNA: TGTGCCAGCAGTGAATCCCCAGAGAACACTGAAGCTTTCTTT
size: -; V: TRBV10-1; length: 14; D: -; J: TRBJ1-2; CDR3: CASSEAGSSYGYTF; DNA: TGCGCCAGCAGTGAAGCGGGCAGTTCCTATGGCTACACCTTC
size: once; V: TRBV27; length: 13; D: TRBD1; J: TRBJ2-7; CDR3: CASSRDRVNEQYF; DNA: TGTGCCAGCAGTAGGGACAGGGTGAACGAGCAGTACTTC
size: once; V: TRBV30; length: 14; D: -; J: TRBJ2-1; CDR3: CAWSPISSYNEQFF; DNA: TGTGCCTGGAGCCCGATCAGCTCCTACAATGAGCAGTTCTTC
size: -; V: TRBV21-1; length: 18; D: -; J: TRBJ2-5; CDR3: CASSKGARQGAYQETQYF; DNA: TGTGCCAGCAGCAAAGGGGCCCGACAGGGGGCGTACCAAGAGACCCAGTACTTC
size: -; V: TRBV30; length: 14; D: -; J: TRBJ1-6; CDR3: CAWATGSYNSPLHF; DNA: TGTGCCTGGGCAACAGGGTCCTATAATTCACCCCTCCACTTT
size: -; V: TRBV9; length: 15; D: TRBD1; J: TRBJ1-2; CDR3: CASSGGQGELYGYTF; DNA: TGTGCCAGCAGTGGCGGACAGGGAGAGCTCTATGGCTACACCTTC
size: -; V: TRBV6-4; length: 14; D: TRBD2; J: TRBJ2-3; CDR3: CASSDSGTSRTQYF; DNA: TGTGCCAGCAGTGACTCGGGGACTAGTAGAACGCAGTATTTT
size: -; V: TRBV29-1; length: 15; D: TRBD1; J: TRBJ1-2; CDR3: CSVDLGTGLSAGYTF; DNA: TGCAGCGTTGATCTCGGGACAGGGCTTTCGGCAGGCTACACCTTC
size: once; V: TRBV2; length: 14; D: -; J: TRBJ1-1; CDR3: CASSHPGHNTEAFF; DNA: TGTGCCAGCAGTCACCCGGGACACAACACTGAAGCTTTCTTT
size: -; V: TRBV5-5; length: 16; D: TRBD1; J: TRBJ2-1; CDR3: CASSLRRQGRYNEQFF; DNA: TGTGCCAGCAGCTTGCGACGACAGGGGCGTTACAATGAGCAGTTCTTC
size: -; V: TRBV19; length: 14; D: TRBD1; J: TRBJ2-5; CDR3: CASNGQGARETQYF; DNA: TGTGCCAGTAATGGACAGGGGGCGAGAGAGACCCAGTACTTC
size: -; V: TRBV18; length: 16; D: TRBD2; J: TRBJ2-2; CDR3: CASSPPASGNTGELFF; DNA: TGTGCCAGCTCACCACCAGCTAGCGGGAACACCGGGGAGCTGTTTTTT